The clone carrying this TCR beta chain was counted once. Its cognate antigen is unknown. Here immunoSEQ multiplex PCR was the method, and the copy in TCRdb shows in-frame clones only, minus some. Of about 2,500,000 clones listed, 85% to 95% are singletons. This specimen comes from a study of shared clonotypes between healthy human individuals. Trimming took off 2 bases at V and 6 bases at J, with 7 bases between the two ends. The CDR3 runs to 12 residues. The germline CDR1 and CDR2 sequences are MNHNS and SASEGT. Study-wide results and caveats: Naive subsets generally exceeded memory subsets in estimated richness.

Material for sequencing was naive CD4+ T cells sorted from blood. Sample subset: CD45RA+ positively selected. This receptor was obtained from a man between 18 and 35 years old in good health. The J gene is TRBJ1-1, the V gene TRBV6-1; no clear D gene. This CDR3 is CASSERLAEAFF. CDR3 in DNA: TGTGCCAGCAGTGAACGGCTCGCTGAAGCTTTCTTT.